These 13 T cell receptor beta chains came from one sample sequenced in a study of identical twins. A single record per CDR3 protein comes from TCRdb applying MiXCR to the 5' RACE reads. The table lists approximately 530,000 distinct CDR3 sequences, around 20% of them singletons. The same sample was also used in a study of yellow fever vaccine responses in identical twins.

Sequenced sample: CD4+ T cells sorted from blood. The receptor set was obtained from a woman in her late teens or twenties in good health.

This clonotype was recorded a few times. The chain uses TRBV15 and TRBJ2-5; the D call may be TRBD1 or TRBD2 (5 bases each). Germline assignment: CDR1 LNHNV and CDR2 YYDKDF (reference sequence). Trimming removed 7 bases from V and 2 bases from J, with 14 bases in between. This CDR3 comprises 14 residues. CDR3 amino acids: CATNQGPFQETQYF. The CDR3 nucleotides read TGTGCCACCAATCAGGGACCGTTTCAAGAGACCCAGTACTTC.

The rearrangement uses TRBV10-3 and TRBJ2-5; D gene uncertain. V lost 0 bases and J 4 bases, leaving 6 bases between the germline ends. CDR1 is ENHRY, CDR2 SYGVKD, per germline. CDR3 length: 13 amino acids. CDR3 sequence (DNA): TGTGCCATCAGTGAGTCAACAGTAGAGACCCAGTACTTC. This encodes CAISESTVETQYF.

This clonotype was observed a handful of times. An end of the junction does not agree with germline; a read error may underlie this. The chain recombines TRBV4-2 with TRBJ2-3; 8 bases are a match to TRBD2. The germline V gene encodes CDR1 LGHNA and CDR2 YNFKEQ. The CDR3 is 15 residues long. The CDR3 DNA sequence: TGTGCCAGCAGCCAAGATCTCGACGGGAGGGCCCCGGGGTTTTTT. This translates into CASSQDLDGRAPGFF.

This clonotype was counted only a few times. The chain recombines TRBV6-5 with TRBJ2-5; 14 bases align to TRBD2. The length of the CDR3 is 18 residues. The ends lost 4 bases at V and 5 bases at J; junction bases unmatched: 12. CDR1 is MNHEY, CDR2 SVGAGI, per germline. The CDR3 nucleotides are TGTGCCAGCAGTTTACAAGGACTAGCGGGAGGAACCGGGGAGACCCAGTACTTC. Its protein product is CASSLQGLAGGTGETQYF.

The chain combines TRBV7-3 with TRBJ2-3; 9 positions agree with TRBD1. J gave up 0 bases and V 8 bases, and 3 bases lay outside the gene matches. CDR3 length: 14 amino acids. Germline CDR1 and CDR2: SGHTA and FQGTGA. CDR3 sequence: CASGQGPSTDTQYF. In DNA form, the CDR3 reads TGTGCCAGCGGACAGGGGCCTAGCACAGATACGCAGTATTTT.

This clonotype has just a few counts. The chain links TRBV12-3 or TRBV12-4 to TRBJ2-5; 8 bases agree with TRBD1. With V trimmed by 10 bases and J by 5 bases, 12 bases remained unmatched. This CDR3 is 14 amino acids long. DNA for the CDR3: TGTGCCACAGCCCCGACAGGGGTGGTTGAGACCCAGTACTTC. Translation gives CATAPTGVVETQYF.

V is TRBV19 and J is TRBJ2-1; TRBD1 matches 8 bases. The CDR3 has 14 amino acids. Trimming took 4 bases from V and 5 from J; bases not matched to a gene: 4. Germline loops: CDR1 LNHDA, CDR2 SQIVND (reference sequence). The CDR3, as DNA: TGTGCCAGTAGTACGGGACAGGTCCACAATGAGCAGTTCTTC. This codes for CASSTGQVHNEQFF.

This clonotype has only a few counts. The chain is built from TRBV6-1 and TRBJ1-2; D is possibly TRBD1 (6 bases). Trimming cost V 3 bases and J 5 bases, with 10 bases left between them. The CDR3 extends over 13 amino acids. Germline V lookup: CDR1 MNHNS, CDR2 SASEGT. CDR3 in DNA: TGTGCCAGCAGTGAGAGGGGGGAATATGGCTACACCTTC. Its translation is CASSERGEYGYTF.

The genes are TRBV15 and TRBJ1-1; D is unclear. Germline V gene lookup returns CDR1 LNHNV and CDR2 YYDKDF (reference sequence). Trimming took off 3 bases at V and 0 bases at J, with 8 bases between the two ends. The CDR3 covers 14 residues. In nucleotides, the CDR3 is TGTGCCACCAGCAGGACCGAACTGAACACTGAAGCTTTCTTT. Protein: CATSRTELNTEAFF.

This clonotype occurred a few times. DNA of the CDR3: TGTGCCACCAGTGACTCGGCTACGACAGGGAGCCACGAGCAGTACTTC. Protein product: CATSDSATTGSHEQYF. The chain links TRBV24-1 to TRBJ2-7; 7 bases align to TRBD1. CDR1 and CDR2 from the germline V gene are KGHDR and SFDVKD. Trimming cost V 4 bases and J 5 bases; bases outside gene matches: 13. The CDR3 covers 16 residues.

V usage is TRBV2 and J usage is TRBJ1-2; possible D gene TRBD1, 6 bases. The ends were cut back, 6 bases at V and 4 bases at J, with 15 bases in the middle. This CDR3 is built from 14 residues. Looked up from germline, CDR1 is SNHLY and CDR2 is FYNNEI. The CDR3 DNA reads TGTGCCAGCAGCCAAGGACAGAACATCTATGGCTACACCTTC. This encodes CASSQGQNIYGYTF.

This clonotype was counted between two and nine times. The chain is built from TRBV29-1 and TRBJ1-2; 8 positions match TRBD1. The CDR3 has 12 amino acids. CDR1 is SQVTM and CDR2 is ANQGSEA in the germline V gene. Unmatched junction bases numbered 5, after V lost 7 bases and J lost 4 bases. DNA of the CDR3: TGCAGCGCAAATACAGGGGGCTATGGCTACACCTTC. Its protein product is CSANTGGYGYTF.

This clonotype was observed many times. This chain links TRBV20-1 with TRBJ2-3; 9 bases line up with TRBD1. Germline CDR1 and CDR2: DFQATT and SNEGSKA (reference sequence). Trimming removed 0 bases from V and 4 bases from J; junction bases left unmatched: 8. The CDR3 runs to 16 residues. This CDR3 reads CSARDDRGIFADTQYF. In DNA, the CDR3 is TGCAGTGCTAGAGACGACAGGGGGATTTTTGCAGATACGCAGTATTTT.